The T cell receptor (beta chain) described here comes from a study of blood T cell repertoires in COVID-19. At the level of the study: Acute-phase and convalescent COVID-19 samples originated in the United States, Italy and Spain.

Per the original methods: Amplification with reference gene primers provided the estimates of nucleated cell counts. Assay used: immunoSEQ multiplex PCR; TCRdb lists only in-frame clones, some missing. The V and J calls and clone size are taken from that table; D and trimming were inferred from the DNA. Among more than 250,000 clones, 65% to 90% were seen once, and the ten largest hold around 5.5%. This receptor was identified in a man in his fifties or sixties with active or convalescent COVID-19. Sequenced: peripheral blood.

The CDR3 coding sequence is TGTGCCAGCAGTGAAGGGGTACCTGGAGAGTTCTTC. Translation gives CASSEGVPGEFF. The rearrangement joins TRBV6-1 to TRBJ2-1; no definite D call. Germline CDR1 MNHNS, CDR2 SASEGT. This CDR3 has 12 amino acids. V lost 1 base, J lost 14 bases, and 12 bases lay in between.